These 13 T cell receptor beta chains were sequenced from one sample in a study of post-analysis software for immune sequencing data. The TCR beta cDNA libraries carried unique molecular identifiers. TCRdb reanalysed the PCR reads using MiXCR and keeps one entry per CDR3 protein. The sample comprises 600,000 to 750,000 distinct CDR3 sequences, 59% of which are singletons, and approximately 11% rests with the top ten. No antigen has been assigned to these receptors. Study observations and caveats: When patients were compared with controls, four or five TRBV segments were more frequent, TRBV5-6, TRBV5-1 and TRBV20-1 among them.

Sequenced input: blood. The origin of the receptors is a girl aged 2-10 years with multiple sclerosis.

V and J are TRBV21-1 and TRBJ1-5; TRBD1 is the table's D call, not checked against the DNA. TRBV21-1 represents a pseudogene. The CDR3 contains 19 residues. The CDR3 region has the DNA TGTGCCAGCAGCAATGAGGGGGGACGCTTCCTTCGGAGCAATCAGCCCCAGCATTTT. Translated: CASSNEGGRFLRSNQPQHF.

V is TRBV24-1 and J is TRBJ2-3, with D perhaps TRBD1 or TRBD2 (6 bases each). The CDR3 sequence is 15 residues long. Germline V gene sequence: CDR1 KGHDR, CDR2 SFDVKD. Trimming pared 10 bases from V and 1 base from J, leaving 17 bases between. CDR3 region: CATALGGRRTDTQYF. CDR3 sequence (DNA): TGTGCCACAGCGCTGGGGGGCCGTCGCACAGATACGCAGTATTTT.

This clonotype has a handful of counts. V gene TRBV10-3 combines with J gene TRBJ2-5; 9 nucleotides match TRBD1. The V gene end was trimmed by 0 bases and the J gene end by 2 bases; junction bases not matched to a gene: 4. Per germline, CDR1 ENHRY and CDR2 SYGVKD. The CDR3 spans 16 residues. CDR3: CAISESEGTGQETQYF. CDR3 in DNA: TGTGCCATCAGTGAGTCAGAGGGGACAGGGCAAGAGACCCAGTACTTC.

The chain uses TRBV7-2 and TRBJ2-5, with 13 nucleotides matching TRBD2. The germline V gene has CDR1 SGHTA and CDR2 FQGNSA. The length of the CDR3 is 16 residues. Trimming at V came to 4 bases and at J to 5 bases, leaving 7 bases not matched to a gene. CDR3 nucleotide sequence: TGTGCCAGCAGCTCAGGACTAGCGGGAGAATTCGAGACCCAGTACTTC. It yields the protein CASSSGLAGEFETQYF. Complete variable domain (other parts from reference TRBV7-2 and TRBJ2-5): GAGVSQSPSNKVTEKGKDVELRCDPISGHTALYWYRQSLGQGLEFLIYFQGNSAPDKSGLPSDRFSAERTGGSVSTLTIQRTQQEDSAVYLCASSSGLAGEFETQYFGPGTRLLVL.

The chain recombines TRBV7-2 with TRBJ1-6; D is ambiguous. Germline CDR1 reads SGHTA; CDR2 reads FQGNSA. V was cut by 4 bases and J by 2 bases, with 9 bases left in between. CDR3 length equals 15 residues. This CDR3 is CASSSASTYNSPLHF. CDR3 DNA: TGTGCCAGCAGCTCGGCCTCGACCTATAATTCACCCCTCCACTTT.

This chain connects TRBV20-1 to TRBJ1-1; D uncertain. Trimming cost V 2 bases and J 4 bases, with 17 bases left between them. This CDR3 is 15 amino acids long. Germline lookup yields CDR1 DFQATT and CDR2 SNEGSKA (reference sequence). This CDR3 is CSARPRGFRSTEAFF. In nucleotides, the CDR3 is TGCAGTGCTAGACCACGCGGGTTTCGGAGCACTGAAGCTTTCTTT.

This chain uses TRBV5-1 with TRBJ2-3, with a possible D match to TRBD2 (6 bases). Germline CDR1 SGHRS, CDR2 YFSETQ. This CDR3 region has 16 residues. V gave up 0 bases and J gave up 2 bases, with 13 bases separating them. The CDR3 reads CASSLGRDTATDTQYF. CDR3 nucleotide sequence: TGCGCCAGCAGCTTGGGGAGGGATACAGCCACAGATACGCAGTATTTT.

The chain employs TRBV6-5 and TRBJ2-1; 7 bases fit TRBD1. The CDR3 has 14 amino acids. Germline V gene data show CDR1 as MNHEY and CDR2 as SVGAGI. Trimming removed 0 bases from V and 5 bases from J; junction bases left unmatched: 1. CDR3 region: CASSYSTGNNEQFF. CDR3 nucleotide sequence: TGTGCCAGCAGTTACTCGACAGGGAACAATGAGCAGTTCTTC.

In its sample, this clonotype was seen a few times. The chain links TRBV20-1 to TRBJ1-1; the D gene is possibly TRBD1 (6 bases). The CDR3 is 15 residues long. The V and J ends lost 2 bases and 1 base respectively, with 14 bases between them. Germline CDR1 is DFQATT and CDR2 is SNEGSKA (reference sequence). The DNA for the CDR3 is TGCAGTGCTAGAAAGGCCGGGGGCAGGAACACTGAAGCTTTCTTT. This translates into CSARKAGGRNTEAFF.

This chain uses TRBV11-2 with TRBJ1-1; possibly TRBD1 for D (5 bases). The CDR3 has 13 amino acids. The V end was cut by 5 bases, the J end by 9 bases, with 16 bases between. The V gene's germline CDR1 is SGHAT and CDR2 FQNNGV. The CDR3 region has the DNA TGTGCCAGCAGCCCCCGGGAGGGGCTCCAAGCTTTCTTT. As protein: CASSPREGLQAFF.

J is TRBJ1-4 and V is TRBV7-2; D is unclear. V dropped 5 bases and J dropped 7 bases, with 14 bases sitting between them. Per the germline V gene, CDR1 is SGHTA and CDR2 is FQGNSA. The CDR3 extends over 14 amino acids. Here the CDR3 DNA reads TGTGCCAGCAGCCCCCGTCTGGGAAGTGAAAAACTGTTTTTT. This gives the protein CASSPRLGSEKLFF.

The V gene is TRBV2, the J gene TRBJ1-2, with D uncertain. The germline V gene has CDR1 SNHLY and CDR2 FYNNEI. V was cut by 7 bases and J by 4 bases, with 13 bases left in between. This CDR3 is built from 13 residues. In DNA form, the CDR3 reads TGTGCCAGCATCTGGCAGGCCGTCTATGGCTACACCTTC. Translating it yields CASIWQAVYGYTF.

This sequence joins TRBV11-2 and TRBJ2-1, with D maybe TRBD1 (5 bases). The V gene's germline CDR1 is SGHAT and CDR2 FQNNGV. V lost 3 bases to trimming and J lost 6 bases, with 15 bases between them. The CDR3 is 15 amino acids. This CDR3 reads CASSFWGRKVNEQFF. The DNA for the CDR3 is TGTGCCAGCAGCTTTTGGGGCAGGAAAGTCAATGAGCAGTTCTTC.